A selection of T cell receptor beta chains follows, all from one sample in a study of blood T cell repertoires in COVID-19. Profiled with immunoSEQ multiplex PCR; TCRdb holds only in-frame clones, not every one. The sample has approximately 230,000 clones, roughly three quarters seen once. Sequencing was carried out using peripheral blood. These receptors came from a woman in her thirties or forties with active or convalescent COVID-19. The CDR3 runs from the conserved cysteine through the conserved F or W. Each record gives: D gene, V gene, J gene, clone size, CDR3 DNA, CDR3 protein. A D gene is named only where the DNA matches it firmly. Clone size, where shown, is once, few, many, or a class for clones that have expanded.

D: TRBD2
V: TRBV29-1
J: TRBJ2-1
size: NA
DNA: TGCAGCGCGTCCCCTGCTAGCGGGGGGGCCGGTGAGCAGTTCTTC
CDR3: CSASPASGGAGEQFF

D: TRBD1
V: TRBV3-1/TRBV3-2
J: TRBJ1-2
size: NA
DNA: TGTGCCAGCAGCCAGCTACGACAGGGGAAAAACTATGGCTACACCTTC
CDR3: CASSQLRQGKNYGYTF

D: TRBD1
V: TRBV11-3
J: TRBJ2-2
size: NA
DNA: TGTGCCAGCAGCTTAGACCACAGGGGTGGCACCGGGGAGCTGTTTTTT
CDR3: CASSLDHRGGTGELFF

D: TRBD2
V: TRBV5-1
J: TRBJ2-3
size: NA
DNA: TGCGCCAGCAGCGGCGGGAGCCTAGCGGGGGGCCCAGATACGCAGTATTTT
CDR3: CASSGGSLAGGPDTQYF

D: TRBD1
V: TRBV29-1
J: TRBJ2-1
size: NA
DNA: TGCAGCGTTGATAGGGACAGGGTTAACAATGAGCAGTTCTTC
CDR3: CSVDRDRVNNEQFF

D: TRBD1
V: TRBV6-2/TRBV6-3
J: TRBJ1-1
size: NA
DNA: TGTGCCAGCAGTTATCCCCAAGCAGGGGGCAGGTCTGAAGCTTTCTTT
CDR3: CASSYPQAGGRSEAFF

D: TRBD1
V: TRBV30
J: TRBJ2-1
size: NA
DNA: TGTGCCTGGGCGACAGGGAAGAAGCAGTTCTTC
CDR3: CAWATGKKQFF

D: TRBD1
V: TRBV4-1
J: TRBJ1-1
size: NA
DNA: TGCGCCAGCAGCCAACACGGGACAGCGGATTGGGCTTTCTTT
CDR3: CASSQHGTADWAFF

D: TRBD2
V: TRBV4-1
J: TRBJ2-5
size: NA
DNA: TGCGCCAGCAGCCTCGGGAGGACTAGCGGGGGGGTCCACGAGACCCAGTACTTC
CDR3: CASSLGRTSGGVHETQYF

D: NA
V: TRBV19
J: TRBJ1-6
size: NA
DNA: TGTGCCAGTCGCCCGCAGGGAAGCTCCTATAATTCACCCCTCCACTTT
CDR3: CASRPQGSSYNSPLHF

D: TRBD1
V: TRBV5-6
J: TRBJ2-4
size: NA
DNA: TGTGCCAGCAGCCATGACAGGGGCCTAGCCAAAAACATTCAGTACTTC
CDR3: CASSHDRGLAKNIQYF

D: TRBD1
V: TRBV5-1
J: TRBJ1-6
size: NA
DNA: TGCGCCAGCAGCCTAGGACAGGGCAATAATTCACCCCTCCACTTT
CDR3: CASSLGQGNNSPLHF

D: TRBD1
V: TRBV19
J: TRBJ1-6
size: NA
DNA: TGTGCCAGTAGTATCAGGGGGCAAGGTTCACCCCTCCACTTT
CDR3: CASSIRGQGSPLHF

D: TRBD1
V: TRBV6-5
J: TRBJ1-1
size: NA
DNA: TGTGCCAGCAGGAAGGGGACAGGGAAGCCTGAAGCTTTCTTT
CDR3: CASRKGTGKPEAFF

D: TRBD2
V: TRBV5-1
J: TRBJ2-2
size: NA
DNA: TGCGCCAGCAGCCGCCAGATAGCGGGATCCCACGGGGAGCTGTTTTTT
CDR3: CASSRQIAGSHGELFF

D: NA
V: TRBV5-1
J: TRBJ1-1
size: few
DNA: TGCGCCAGCAGCTTGGAGAGGCAGTTCGCTTTCTTT
CDR3: CASSLERQFAFF

D: TRBD1
V: TRBV6-5
J: TRBJ1-5
size: many
DNA: TGTGCCAGCACTGTTAGGGGGCAGGGTCAGCCCCAGCATTTT
CDR3: CASTVRGQGQPQHF

D: TRBD1
V: TRBV6-5
J: TRBJ1-5
size: NA
DNA: TGTGCCACCCGGGACAGTTCGGATGGTCAGCCCCAGCATTTT
CDR3: CATRDSSDGQPQHF